The rows below give T cell receptor beta chains drawn from one sample of a study of shared clonotypes between healthy human individuals. Clones were read by immunoSEQ multiplex PCR, and TCRdb kept only the in-frame ones, dropping some. The data hold millions of clones, with about 93% observed a single time. Specimen: naive CD8+ T cells from PBMCs. The receptors were gathered from a man between 18 and 29 years old in good health. Some clones in this sample may be carry-over from other donors' samples. CDR3s include the opening cysteine and the closing phenylalanine or tryptophan. Fields, in order: CDR3 DNA, CDR3 protein, V gene, D gene, clone size, J gene. The D gene is left open where the match is weak. Only part of the rows carry a size: once, few, many, or a class if the clone is expanded.

TGCAGCGTTGCCGACCCGGCAAACTATGGCTACACCTTC	CSVADPANYGYTF	TRBV29-1	.	once	TRBJ1-2
TGCAGCGTTGAAGATCAGGGTATCGGCTACACCTTC	CSVEDQGIGYTF	TRBV29-1	.	.	TRBJ1-2
TGTGCCAGCAGTTTCGGAGCCCTCTACAATGAGCAGTTCTTC	CASSFGALYNEQFF	TRBV27	.	once	TRBJ2-1
TGTGCCTGGGATACCGGGACAGGGGATGAAAAACTGTTTTTT	CAWDTGTGDEKLFF	TRBV30	TRBD1	once	TRBJ1-4
TGCGCCAGTCGCGGGGAGCGAACGGGGGGGCAGTTCTTC	CASRGERTGGQFF	TRBV10-2	TRBD2	.	TRBJ2-1
TGTGCCAGCAGGCTACCCGACCAAGAGACCCAGTACTTC	CASRLPDQETQYF	TRBV6-1	.	.	TRBJ2-5
TGTGCCAGCAGTTACTCTGCGGGAGGGACAGATACGCAGTATTTT	CASSYSAGGTDTQYF	TRBV6-5	TRBD2	once	TRBJ2-3
TGTGCCAGCCAACGTGGACAGGGAAACACTGAAGCTTTCTTT	CASQRGQGNTEAFF	TRBV9	TRBD1	.	TRBJ1-1
TGTGCCAGCAGCTTAGGACTAGCGGGAGGGGCTGATACGCAGTATTTT	CASSLGLAGGADTQYF	TRBV7-8	TRBD2	.	TRBJ2-3
TGTGCCAGCAGTTCTACCGGGACAGGGGCTGGGGCCAACGTCCTGACTTTC	CASSSTGTGAGANVLTF	TRBV28	TRBD1	once	TRBJ2-6
TGTGCCAGCAGTTACTTCGCCGGCTACGAGCAGTACTTC	CASSYFAGYEQYF	TRBV27	.	.	TRBJ2-7
TGTGCCAGCAGCGTTGGAGCCGATACGCAGTATTTT	CASSVGADTQYF	TRBV9	.	.	TRBJ2-3
TGTGCCAGCAGTTTGGGCAAAGAGCAGTTCTTC	CASSLGKEQFF	TRBV28	.	few	TRBJ2-1
TGTGCCAGCAGTCCGAGCTATTTAGCAGAGAGCTCCTACAATGAGCAGTTCTTC	CASSPSYLAESSYNEQFF	TRBV28	.	once	TRBJ2-1
TGTGCCAGTAGTGGCAGCGGGGGAGGCTCCTACGAGCAGTACTTC	CASSGSGGGSYEQYF	TRBV19	TRBD2	.	TRBJ2-7
TGTGCCAGCAGTTGGGGAAGCGGGAGGATGAGGAATGAGCAGTTCTTC	CASSWGSGRMRNEQFF	TRBV27	TRBD2	once	TRBJ2-1
TGTGCCAGCAGCCGAAATACAGGGTTTACAGATACGCAGTATTTT	CASSRNTGFTDTQYF	TRBV7-3	.	.	TRBJ2-3
TGTGCCAGCAGCCCTCAGGACAGGGAACCCTACGAGCAGTACTTC	CASSPQDREPYEQYF	TRBV5-6	TRBD1	.	TRBJ2-7
TGTGCCAGCAGGTCGATTCCCGGGACTAGCAGATACAATGAGCAGTTCTTC	CASRSIPGTSRYNEQFF	TRBV5-4	TRBD2	.	TRBJ2-1
TGTGCCAGCAGCCTCACCGGGACAGGGGGGGGGAATCAGCCCCAGCATTTT	CASSLTGTGGGNQPQHF	TRBV7-8	TRBD1	.	TRBJ1-5
TGTGCCAGCAGTTTGAGAACATCTGGAAACACCATATATTTT	CASSLRTSGNTIYF	TRBV28	.	.	TRBJ1-3
TGTGCCAGTAGTATAATGGCTGCTAACTATGGCTACACCTTC	CASSIMAANYGYTF	TRBV19	.	.	TRBJ1-2
TGTGCCAGCAGTGACGCTTGGGGCTACACCTTC	CASSDAWGYTF	TRBV6-4	.	few	TRBJ1-2
TGTGCCAGCTCACTAGCGAACGCGAACACCGGGGAGCTGTTTTTT	CASSLANANTGELFF	TRBV18	.	.	TRBJ2-2
TGTGCCAGCAGTCCTCCGGGACAGGGGGCAACTAATGAAAAACTGTTTTTT	CASSPPGQGATNEKLFF	TRBV7-9	TRBD1	.	TRBJ1-4
TGTGCCAGCAGTGACTCCTACGGGTATGGAGTCCCAGATACGCAGTATTTT	CASSDSYGYGVPDTQYF	TRBV6-4	.	.	TRBJ2-3
TGCAGCGGGGGGCGGAGTAGCGGGAGGGACAATGAGCAGTTCTTC	CSGGRSSGRDNEQFF	TRBV29-1	TRBD2	.	TRBJ2-1
TGTGCCAGCAGCCCCACAGGGATTGCGCGGGAGACCCTCCGGGACATTCAGTACTTC	CASSPTGIARETLRDIQYF	TRBV28	.	.	TRBJ2-4
TGTGCCAGCAGTGAATCGAGAAGTGTCAGGGAAAACTACGAGCAGTACTTC	CASSESRSVRENYEQYF	TRBV6-1	.	.	TRBJ2-7
TGTGCCAGCGGACTAGCGGGAGACGAGCAGTACTTC	CASGLAGDEQYF	TRBV14	TRBD2	.	TRBJ2-7
TGTGCCAGTAAGGAAGGGGCCGAGAACACTGAAGCTTTCTTT	CASKEGAENTEAFF	TRBV19	.	.	TRBJ1-1
TGTGCCAGCAGTCCACTCCTTCCACAGGATGAGCAGTTCTTC	CASSPLLPQDEQFF	TRBV27	.	once	TRBJ2-1
TGTGCCAGCAGTTACCCCGTTTCGCCCAACACTGAAGCTTTCTTT	CASSYPVSPNTEAFF	TRBV6-6	.	.	TRBJ1-1
TGCAGCGTTGAAGATCACTCGGGAACGAGCACAGATACGCAGTATTTT	CSVEDHSGTSTDTQYF	TRBV29-1	.	.	TRBJ2-3
TGTGCCAGCAGTTACTCTAGACAGGCTGGGGACATTCAGTACTTC	CASSYSRQAGDIQYF	TRBV6-5	.	many	TRBJ2-4
TGTGCCAGCAGGGGACTAGCGGGATTTCCCTACGAGCAGTACTTC	CASRGLAGFPYEQYF	TRBV2	TRBD2	.	TRBJ2-7
TGTGCCAGTAGTATGGTGACAGGAGGGGTCTACGAGCAGTACTTC	CASSMVTGGVYEQYF	TRBV19	.	.	TRBJ2-7
TGCGCCAGCAGCATCGACGGGTACAATGAGCAGTTCTTC	CASSIDGYNEQFF	TRBV5-1	.	.	TRBJ2-1
TGTGCCAGCAGTTTACTAGCGGGAGGGGGCTACGAGCAGTACTTC	CASSLLAGGGYEQYF	TRBV28	TRBD2	.	TRBJ2-7
TGTGCCAGCAGCCCACGGCTAGCGGGGGCATACGAGCAGTACTTC	CASSPRLAGAYEQYF	TRBV11-2	TRBD2	.	TRBJ2-7
TGCGCCAGCTACCTCGGACAGGGGGCCCTCCACGAGCAGTACTTC	CASYLGQGALHEQYF	TRBV5-1	TRBD1	.	TRBJ2-7
TGTGCCAGCAGTGAAGTAGAGCAGTACTTC	CASSEVEQYF	TRBV6-1	.	.	TRBJ2-7
TGTGCCAGCAGCGTCCTCATCGGGGAAAAGTCCTACGAGCAGTACTTC	CASSVLIGEKSYEQYF	TRBV7-8	.	once	TRBJ2-7
TGTGCCAGCAGAGCCATTGACATCGGGGAGCTGTTTTTT	CASRAIDIGELFF	TRBV9	.	.	TRBJ2-2
TGTGCCAGCAGTTCCCGGCTTGGGCCCCAGCATTTT	CASSSRLGPQHF	TRBV6-5	.	.	TRBJ1-5
TGTGCCAGCAGCCTATGGACGGAGAACACTGAAGCTTTCTTT	CASSLWTENTEAFF	TRBV27	.	.	TRBJ1-1
TGTGCCAGCAGTTTATCTGCCAACTACGAGCAGTACTTC	CASSLSANYEQYF	TRBV28	.	.	TRBJ2-7
TGTGCCAGCAGCTTAGTGACAGCGCCGAACACCGGGGAGCTGTTTTTT	CASSLVTAPNTGELFF	TRBV11-2	.	.	TRBJ2-2
TGTGCCAGCAGCTTGGGACAGTACCAAGAGACCCAGTACTTC	CASSLGQYQETQYF	TRBV5-5	.	.	TRBJ2-5
TGTGCCAGCTCCCCGGGGCGGATTAGCAACTACGAGCAGTACTTC	CASSPGRISNYEQYF	TRBV2	.	once	TRBJ2-7
TGTGCCAGCAGCGCCGGACAGGGAGACCCCTACGAGCAGTACTTC	CASSAGQGDPYEQYF	TRBV9	TRBD1	.	TRBJ2-7
TGTGCCAGCAGTTTATTAGTGCAAGAGACCCAGTACTTC	CASSLLVQETQYF	TRBV28	.	.	TRBJ2-5
TGCGCCAGCAGAGACAGGGGGGATCATGGCTACACCTTC	CASRDRGDHGYTF	TRBV10-2	TRBD1	.	TRBJ1-2
TGCGCCAGCAGCTGGTCCCGACAGGGAGGGGACACTGAAGCTTTCTTT	CASSWSRQGGDTEAFF	TRBV5-1	TRBD1	.	TRBJ1-1